The 15 T cell receptor beta chains reported below all come from one sample, sequenced in a study of T-cell reconstitution after alpha-beta-depleted transplantation in children. As it was prepared, the TCRbeta library received unique molecular identifiers. TCRdb itself ran the PCR reads through MiXCR, one entry per CDR3 protein. The sample lists approximately 240,000 distinct CDR3 sequences; 9.5% to 13% were seen once. The starting material was PBMCs, obtained before TCRalphabeta/CD19-depleted stem cell transplant. Source of these receptors: a child under two years old with acute myeloid leukemia, due to receive a stem cell transplant.

J is TRBJ2-3 and V is TRBV7-9; 14 bases fit TRBD2. The J segment lost 3 bases and the V segment lost 5 bases, leaving 4 bases of the junction unmatched. CDR3 length: 16 amino acids. Germline CDR1 reads SEHNR; CDR2 reads FQNEAQ (reference sequence). The CDR3 spells CASSPGTSGRTDTQYF. DNA for the CDR3: TGTGCCAGCAGCCCAGGGACTAGCGGGAGAACAGATACGCAGTATTTT.

This clonotype was detected many times. The V call is TRBV12-3 or TRBV12-4, the J call TRBJ2-6; 7 bases fit TRBD2. The CDR3 consists of 15 residues. Germline trimming cut 7 bases from V and 2 bases from J; bases unmatched to any gene: 5. CDR3 coding DNA: TGTGCCAGCATGCGGAGCGGGACTGGGGCCAACGTCCTGACTTTC. This gives the protein CASMRSGTGANVLTF.

Ten or more counts support this clonotype. This chain links TRBV20-1 with TRBJ2-3; TRBD1 might be the D (7 bases). Trimming removed 3 bases from V and 4 bases from J, with 23 bases in between. The CDR3 runs 17 residues. Per the germline V gene, CDR1 is DFQATT and CDR2 is SNEGSKA (reference sequence). Here the CDR3 reads CSASWARGTDPPDTQYF. CDR3 DNA: TGCAGTGCTAGTTGGGCCAGGGGGACTGACCCCCCAGATACGCAGTATTTT.

This clonotype was recorded at least ten times. The CDR3 DNA reads as TGCAGCGCCAGACGTAGCGGGGGACCACAAGAGACCCAGTACTTC. This translates into CSARRSGGPQETQYF. The V gene is TRBV29-1, the J gene TRBJ2-5, with 9 bases that match TRBD2. The CDR3 extends over 15 amino acids. Unmatched junction bases numbered 11, after V lost 7 bases and J lost 2 bases. Germline CDR1 is SQVTM and CDR2 is ANQGSEA.

In its sample, this clonotype is medium-sized (0.01 to 0.1%). The rearrangement links TRBV7-9 to TRBJ2-7; possible D gene TRBD2, 5 bases. The germline gives CDR1 SEHNR, CDR2 FQNEAQ (reference sequence). This CDR3 comprises 18 residues. The germline V and J ends were trimmed by 2 bases and 2 bases, with 22 bases remaining between them. The CDR3 sequence: CASSLMRPLGGDPYEQYF. In DNA form, the CDR3 reads TGTGCCAGCAGCTTAATGAGGCCCCTCGGAGGCGACCCCTACGAGCAGTACTTC.

This clonotype was seen a few times. A much larger clone differs by one base, so this may be a read error. The chain joins TRBV12-3 or TRBV12-4 to TRBJ2-7; a weak D match, TRBD2 (6 bases). The CDR3 runs 15 residues. CDR3 protein: CAISPGSKGTREQYF. DNA of the CDR3: TGTGCCATCAGTCCCGGGAGTAAAGGGACTCGGGAGCAGTACTTC.

This clonotype was counted many times. The chain employs TRBV7-2 and TRBJ2-3; 7 positions agree with TRBD2. The CDR3 extends over 16 amino acids. The J segment lost 3 bases and the V segment lost 3 bases, leaving 9 bases of the junction unmatched. Germline V lookup: CDR1 SGHTA, CDR2 FQGNSA. The CDR3 sequence is CASSFPPGLPTDTQYF. CDR3 bases: TGTGCCAGCAGCTTTCCTCCGGGACTACCTACAGATACGCAGTATTTT.

On this clonotype itself: A single base separates this from a much larger clone, so it may be a read error. The chain combines TRBV12-3 or TRBV12-4 with TRBJ2-3, with TRBD2 as a possible D gene (6 bases). The CDR3 extends over 16 amino acids. Trimming removed 6 bases at V and 1 base at J, with 17 bases between. The CDR3 sequence is CASSKWRGTGTDTQYF. The CDR3 nucleotides are TGTGCCAGCAGCAAATGGAGGGGAACTGGCACAGATACGCAGTATTTT.

In its sample, this clonotype was seen many times. The chain combines TRBV5-1 with TRBJ2-1; D call uncertain. Trimming left V 0 bases short and J 10 bases short, with 8 bases between. The CDR3 is 12 residues long. Germline V gene lookup returns CDR1 SGHRS and CDR2 YFSETQ. The CDR3 nucleotides read TGCGCCAGCAGCTTGGGCAGCGTGGAGCAGTTCTTC. Translation gives CASSLGSVEQFF.

This clonotype has a count of ten or more. The chain is built from TRBV24-1 and TRBJ2-7; no firm D call. Trimming stripped 1 base from V and 4 bases from J, with 7 bases between. Germline V gives CDR1 KGHDR, CDR2 SFDVKD. This CDR3 comprises 13 residues. CDR3 protein: CATSDFNGYEQYF. In DNA form, the CDR3 reads TGTGCCACCAGTGATTTTAATGGTTACGAGCAGTACTTC.

This clonotype occurred many times. This sequence joins TRBV20-1 and TRBJ2-7; 12 bases align to TRBD1. The CDR3 has 19 amino acids. Germline assignment: CDR1 DFQATT and CDR2 SNEGSKA (reference sequence). Trimming cost V 5 bases and J 2 bases; bases outside gene matches: 19. As DNA, the CDR3 is TGCAGTGCTTCCCTCCCCTTGGGACAGGGGGCGAACAAGGCCTACGAGCAGTACTTC. This sequence encodes CSASLPLGQGANKAYEQYF.

This clonotype was seen repeatedly, ten times or more. The chain links TRBV6-5 to TRBJ1-4; TRBD1 might be the D (5 bases). V gave up 0 bases and J gave up 3 bases, with 14 bases separating them. CDR3 length: 17 amino acids. The germline V gene has CDR1 MNHEY and CDR2 SVGAGI. CDR3 sequence (DNA): TGTGCCAGCAGTTACTCTGACTCCCCGGGGGCTAATGAAAAACTGTTTTTT. Translation: CASSYSDSPGANEKLFF.

This clonotype has ten or more counts. The chain links TRBV20-1 to TRBJ2-1; D is uncertain. The germline V gene has CDR1 DFQATT and CDR2 SNEGSKA (reference sequence). The CDR3 covers 16 residues. V shed 3 bases and J shed 7 bases, with 22 bases lying between them. The CDR3 region is CSASGISGRVLNEQFF. The CDR3 DNA follows: TGCAGTGCTAGCGGCATCTCAGGAAGAGTTTTGAATGAGCAGTTCTTC.

A remark on this clonotype: Compared with germline, one end of the junction differs, possibly owing to a read error. This chain joins TRBV24-1 and TRBJ1-2, with D maybe TRBD1 (5 bases). There are 13 residues in the CDR3. CDR1 is KGHDR and CDR2 is SFDVKD in the germline V gene. As DNA, the CDR3 is TGTGCCACCACGCCAGGGAAGGGGTATGGCTACAGCTTC. Protein product: CATTPGKGYGYSF.

This clonotype was detected only once. One end of the junction varies from germline; a read error may be responsible. V usage is TRBV5-1 and J usage is TRBJ2-5; D call uncertain. The CDR3 length is 11 residues. The V gene's germline CDR1 is SGHRS and CDR2 YFSETQ. CDR3 protein: CANSSSETQYF. DNA for the CDR3: TGCGCCAACAGCTCCTCTGAGACCCAGTACTTC.